One and the same sample provided the 25 T cell receptor beta chains below, sequenced in a study of STAT5B mutations in CD4+ large granular lymphocyte leukemia. The data were produced by immunoSEQ multiplex PCR, yet TCRdb's version contains in-frame clones alone and is incomplete. Among tens of thousands of clones listed, more than 75% were seen once. Sequenced: CD4+ T cells from blood buffy coats. The receptors derive from a human donor in good health.

The chain employs TRBV29-1 and TRBJ2-7; 11 nucleotides line up with TRBD2. Germline V gene sequence: CDR1 SQVTM, CDR2 ANQGSEA. This CDR3 is built from 15 residues. V was pared by 5 bases and J by 7 bases, with 13 bases of the junction left unmatched. CDR3: CSVRTSGSLWGEQYF. The DNA for the CDR3 is TGCAGCGTTCGGACTAGCGGGTCCCTTTGGGGGGAGCAGTACTTC.

This chain uses TRBV27 with TRBJ1-2, with D tentatively TRBD1 (6 bases). CDR3 length: 14 amino acids. With 0 bases removed from V and 7 bases from J, the gap between germline ends came to 12 bases. CDR1 MNHEY and CDR2 SMNVEV come from the germline V gene (reference sequence). CDR3 protein: CASSLSTGRGGYTF. The CDR3 DNA sequence: TGTGCCAGCAGTTTATCCACAGGGCGCGGTGGCTACACCTTC.

This clone is a singleton in its sample. The chain has TRBV7-3 and TRBJ2-7, with 9 bases matching TRBD1. V shed 1 base, J shed 4 bases, and the junction held 5 bases outside the gene matches. This CDR3 is built from 15 residues. Germline V gives CDR1 SGHTA, CDR2 FQGTGA. This CDR3 is CASSLRGTGPYEQYF. CDR3 DNA: TGTGCCAGCAGCTTAAGGGGGACAGGGCCATACGAGCAGTACTTC.

The chain employs TRBV18 and TRBJ1-4; the D is unclear. V shed 2 bases and J shed 8 bases, with 6 bases lying between them. The CDR3 totals 12 residues. Germline CDR1 is KGHSH and CDR2 is LQKENI. The CDR3 region has the DNA TGTGCCAGCTCACCAAACGGAGAAAAACTGTTTTTT. Encoded protein: CASSPNGEKLFF.

This clone was found a few times. The rearrangement joins TRBV4-3 to TRBJ1-1; D possibly corresponds to TRBD1 (6 bases). Germline CDR1 and CDR2: LGHNA and YSLEER. The CDR3 runs 15 residues. Trimming stripped 3 bases from V and 4 bases from J, with 15 bases between. CDR3 DNA sequence: TGCGCCAGCAGCCATGGGGGCCATGGGGCCACTGAAGCTTTCTTT. It is translated as CASSHGGHGATEAFF.

V and J are TRBV9 and TRBJ2-5, with D unresolved. The CDR3 sequence is 14 residues long. The germline CDR1 and CDR2 sequences are SGDLS and YYNGEE. The ends were cut back, 0 bases at V and 5 bases at J, with 11 bases in the middle. The CDR3 coding sequence is TGTGCCAGCAGCGTAGTCTCAGGCGGCGAGACCCAGTACTTC. It yields the protein CASSVVSGGETQYF.

V is TRBV19 and J is TRBJ2-3; 10 positions agree with TRBD2. With V trimmed by 4 bases and J by 3 bases, 7 bases remained unmatched. The CDR3 runs to 16 residues. Germline-derived CDR1 and CDR2 are LNHDA and SQIVND (reference sequence). CDR3 protein: CASSNSGTSDTDTQYF. CDR3 DNA: TGTGCCAGTAGTAATTCCGGGACTAGCGATACAGATACGCAGTATTTT.

This clone was seen a handful of times. This chain joins TRBV11-2 and TRBJ2-2, with D maybe TRBD2 (5 bases). Trimming left V 7 bases short and J 1 base short, with 10 bases between. There are 14 residues in the CDR3. The germline gives CDR1 SGHAT, CDR2 FQNNGV. The CDR3 DNA reads as TGTGCCAGCATACTAGGCCGGAACACCGGGGAGCTGTTTTTT. Protein product: CASILGRNTGELFF.

This clone was seen only a few times. This chain links TRBV7-9 with TRBJ1-1; D is unclear. The CDR3 has 15 amino acids. Germline V gene sequence: CDR1 SEHNR, CDR2 FQNEAQ (reference sequence). V lost 1 base to trimming and J lost 0 bases, with 9 bases between them. In nucleotides, the CDR3 is TGTGCCAGCAGCTTAGTTCCAGCGCTGAACACTGAAGCTTTCTTT. Protein sequence: CASSLVPALNTEAFF.

The chain uses TRBV18 and TRBJ2-2; D is unresolved. This CDR3 comprises 12 residues. V was shortened by 2 bases and J by 5 bases, with 3 bases between the two germline ends. Germline V lookup: CDR1 KGHSH, CDR2 LQKENI. CDR3 in amino acids: CASSPVTGELFF. The CDR3 nucleotides read TGTGCCAGCTCACCAGTTACCGGGGAGCTGTTTTTT.

This clone was seen a handful of times. The rearrangement uses TRBV30 and TRBJ1-1, with 8 bases that match TRBD1. The V gene end was trimmed by 5 bases and the J gene end by 6 bases; junction bases not matched to a gene: 5. Germline CDR1 is GTSNPN and CDR2 is SVGIG (reference sequence). There are 12 residues in the CDR3. CDR3 in amino acids: CAWDRGGPEAFF. The CDR3 region has the DNA TGTGCCTGGGACAGGGGTGGGCCTGAAGCTTTCTTT.

The chain links TRBV18 to TRBJ1-2, with a tentative D call TRBD1 (6 bases). This CDR3 spans 14 amino acids. The V gene lost 3 bases and the J gene lost 6 bases, with 14 bases spanning the gap. The V gene's germline CDR1 is KGHSH and CDR2 LQKENI. This chain's CDR3 is CASSPSGALNGYTF. CDR3 nucleotide sequence: TGTGCCAGCTCACCTTCAGGGGCCCTTAATGGCTACACCTTC.

The chain couples TRBV18 to TRBJ1-2, with TRBD1 identical over 11 bases. This CDR3 comprises 15 residues. Germline values: CDR1 KGHSH, CDR2 LQKENI. The trim removed 3 bases at V and 7 bases at J, leaving 7 bases unmatched. The chain's CDR3 is CASSPGTGGIAGYTF. The CDR3 nucleotides read TGTGCCAGCTCACCTGGGACAGGGGGGATCGCTGGCTACACCTTC.

The rearrangement uses TRBV2 and TRBJ2-4; D possibly corresponds to TRBD2 (6 bases). V lost 3 bases and J lost 8, with 14 bases in between. The germline V gene encodes CDR1 SNHLY and CDR2 FYNNEI. The length of the CDR3 is 14 residues. In DNA form, the CDR3 reads TGTGCCAGCAGTGAGGGGCGGGGTAGGGACATTCAGTACTTC. Translation gives CASSEGRGRDIQYF.

This clone was seen a handful of times. This chain uses TRBV9 with TRBJ1-5; unclear D gene. Germline V gives CDR1 SGDLS, CDR2 YYNGEE. V lost 0 bases and J 7 bases, leaving 8 bases between the germline ends. This CDR3 has 13 amino acids. CDR3 region: CASSVGDDQPQHF. Written as DNA, the CDR3 is TGTGCCAGCAGCGTAGGGGATGACCAGCCCCAGCATTTT.

This sequence joins TRBV7-9 and TRBJ2-7; the match to TRBD2 covers 13 bases. The CDR3 has 19 residues. Unmatched junction bases numbered 19, after V lost 5 bases and J lost 6 bases. The germline V gene encodes CDR1 SEHNR and CDR2 FQNEAQ (reference sequence). The CDR3 spells CASSPDGTSGKKFLPEQYF. The CDR3 nucleotides read TGTGCCAGCAGCCCAGACGGGACTAGCGGGAAAAAGTTCCTACCCGAGCAGTACTTC.

The V gene is TRBV7-2, the J gene TRBJ1-6; possible D gene TRBD1, 5 bases. The CDR3 is 15 residues long. The V end lost 2 bases, the J end lost 9 bases, and 14 bases lay between the germline ends. The germline CDR1 and CDR2 sequences are SGHTA and FQGNSA. The chain's CDR3 is CASSLQRQTGSPLHF. CDR3 coding DNA: TGTGCCAGCAGCTTACAGAGACAGACGGGTTCACCCCTCCACTTT.

The chain is built from TRBV9 and TRBJ2-7; 8 bases line up with TRBD2. Germline V gene lookup returns CDR1 SGDLS and CDR2 YYNGEE. The V and J ends lost 0 bases and 5 bases, in that order; junction bases with no gene match: 7. CDR3 length equals 15 residues. For the CDR3, the DNA is TGTGCCAGCAGCGTAGGCGCGGGAGGTCGCCACGAGCAGTACTTC. As protein: CASSVGAGGRHEQYF.

This chain joins TRBV19 and TRBJ2-5; 8 bases are shared with TRBD1. Germline-derived CDR1 and CDR2 are LNHDA and SQIVND (reference sequence). This CDR3 has 14 residues. J was trimmed by 5 bases and V by 2 bases; bases with no gene match: 4. In nucleotides, the CDR3 is TGTGCCAGTAGTATACAGGGGGCCGGGGAGACCCAGTACTTC. As protein: CASSIQGAGETQYF.

This chain links TRBV10-3 with TRBJ2-7, with D perhaps matching TRBD2 (7 bases). Germline CDR1 and CDR2: ENHRY and SYGVKD. This CDR3 has 13 residues. Trimming shortened V by 10 bases and J by 6 bases, and 19 bases separated the two germline ends. The CDR3 nucleotides are TGTGCCACCAAGGGGGGAGGGAGGGGCGAGCAGTACTTC. Encoded protein: CATKGGGRGEQYF.

The genes are TRBV6-6 and TRBJ2-7; D is undetermined. With 5 bases removed from V and 5 bases from J, the gap between germline ends came to 10 bases. CDR1 is MNHNY and CDR2 is SVGAGI in the germline V gene (reference sequence). The CDR3 extends over 12 amino acids. CDR3 region: CASSPRGDEQYF. The CDR3 nucleotides are TGTGCCAGCAGTCCCCGCGGAGACGAGCAGTACTTC.

The chain employs TRBV6-6 and TRBJ2-7; possible D gene TRBD1, 7 bases. The germline V and J ends were trimmed by 5 bases and 7 bases, with 9 bases remaining between them. Germline CDR1 is MNHNY and CDR2 is SVGAGI (reference sequence). This CDR3 has 11 residues. CDR3 protein: CASSAGGEQYF. Written as DNA, the CDR3 is TGTGCCAGCAGTGCAGGGGGGGAGCAGTACTTC.

The chain links TRBV7-9 to TRBJ2-3; D is uncertain. Germline V gives CDR1 SEHNR, CDR2 FQNEAQ (reference sequence). The V end lost 8 bases, the J end lost 7 bases, and 16 bases lay between the germline ends. This CDR3 region has 13 residues. CDR3 nucleotide sequence: TGTGCCAGCCGACGTTCGACCGTGAATACGCAGTATTTT. This sequence encodes CASRRSTVNTQYF.

There are a few counts of this clone. The V gene is TRBV2, the J gene TRBJ2-7; D is possibly TRBD1 (7 bases). CDR1 is SNHLY, CDR2 FYNNEI, per germline. The CDR3 is made up of 13 amino acids. V lost 2 bases and J lost 6, with 11 bases in between. The CDR3 nucleotides read TGTGCCAGCAGTGAAAGGCAGGGGGGCGAGCAGTACTTC. This sequence encodes CASSERQGGEQYF.

The V and J genes are TRBV28 and TRBJ1-4; D is undetermined. The germline CDR1 and CDR2 sequences are MDHEN and SYDVKM. Trimming shortened V by 3 bases and J by 3 bases, and 5 bases separated the two germline ends. This CDR3 has 13 amino acids. CDR3 nucleotides: TGTGCCAGCAGTTTTCGGTCTAATGAAAAACTGTTTTTT. This sequence encodes CASSFRSNEKLFF.